This record covers a single T cell receptor (beta chain). Method: immunoSEQ multiplex PCR; TCRdb's copy keeps in-frame clones and lacks some. The sample holds 120,000 or so clones; roughly 87% are singletons and the top ten take around 8.7%. This specimen belongs to a study of control samples from healthy donors and cancer patients. The germline V and J ends were trimmed by 4 bases and 0 bases, with 17 bases remaining between them. Germline lookup yields CDR1 SGDLS and CDR2 YYNGEE. This CDR3 contains 17 residues. The sample comprised blood. The chain has TRBV9 and TRBJ2-1; D possibly matches TRBD1 or TRBD2 (6 bases each). This TCR was sampled from a man in his forties or fifties in good health. The CDR3 spells CASSPVGGLSSYNEQFF. CDR3 DNA sequence: TGTGCCAGCAGCCCTGTCGGGGGCCTAAGCTCCTACAATGAGCAGTTCTTC.